A single sample gave rise to the 24 T cell receptor beta chains below, sequenced in a study of T cell responses to AZD1222 COVID-19 vaccine. Assay used: immunoSEQ multiplex PCR; TCRdb lists only in-frame clones, some missing. The data contain some 110,000 clones, roughly 88% of them singletons. Specimen: peripheral blood, collected on day 0 of MenACWY control vaccination. The receptors originated from an adult in good health.

The genes are TRBV6-5 and TRBJ1-2; D remains ambiguous. There are 11 residues in the CDR3. The V and J ends lost 8 bases and 1 base respectively, with 5 bases between them. Germline V CDR1 and CDR2: MNHEY, SVGAGI. Written as DNA, the CDR3 is TGTGCCAGCGCACTTAACTATGGCTACACCTTC. Residues: CASALNYGYTF.

The chain combines TRBV7-9 with TRBJ1-5; 8 bases align to TRBD1. This CDR3 spans 14 amino acids. Germline V lookup: CDR1 SEHNR, CDR2 FQNEAQ (reference sequence). Trimming took 10 bases from V and 1 from J; bases not matched to a gene: 6. The DNA for the CDR3 is TGTGCCACCTCAGGGGGCGGAAGCAATCAGCCCCAGCATTTT. Its protein product is CATSGGGSNQPQHF.

The V call is TRBV6-1, the J call TRBJ2-7; a weak D match, TRBD1 (5 bases). From germline, CDR1 is MNHNS and CDR2 SASEGT. V shed 3 bases and J shed 1 base, with 10 bases lying between them. The CDR3 runs 14 residues. CDR3 in amino acids: CASSDGQGSYEQYF. The CDR3 nucleotides are TGTGCCAGCAGTGACGGGCAGGGATCCTACGAGCAGTACTTC.

The chain links TRBV6-2 or TRBV6-3 to TRBJ2-4; weak D call: TRBD2 (6 bases). CDR3 length: 16 amino acids. Trimming took off 0 bases at V and 0 bases at J, with 9 bases between the two ends. Germline CDR1 reads MNHEY; CDR2 reads SVGEGT. CDR3 DNA sequence: TGTGCCAGCAGTTACTCAGGAGGGCTAGCCAAAAACATTCAGTACTTC. It translates to CASSYSGGLAKNIQYF.

The genes are TRBV30 and TRBJ2-7; a possible D gene is TRBD2 (5 bases). The V gene's germline CDR1 is GTSNPN and CDR2 SVGIG (reference sequence). The CDR3 spans 14 residues. Trimming cost V 4 bases and J 6 bases, with 19 bases left between them. The CDR3 sequence: CAWTGSIKVGEQYF. Here the CDR3 DNA reads TGTGCCTGGACGGGATCTATCAAGGTAGGCGAGCAGTACTTC.

V usage is TRBV11-2 and J usage is TRBJ2-7; D possibly uses TRBD1 or TRBD2 (5 bases each). The germline V and J ends were trimmed by 3 bases and 0 bases, with 12 bases remaining between them. This CDR3 contains 15 residues. Germline V gene lookup returns CDR1 SGHAT and CDR2 FQNNGV. CDR3 region: CASSLGTTSSYEQYF. The CDR3 DNA sequence: TGTGCCAGCAGCTTGGGGACGACGAGCTCCTACGAGCAGTACTTC.

The J gene is TRBJ2-7, the V gene TRBV27; D call uncertain. V was pared by 10 bases and J by 1 base, with 17 bases between. The V gene's germline CDR1 is MNHEY and CDR2 SMNVEV (reference sequence). This CDR3 spans 14 amino acids. CDR3 amino acids: CATSGGRASYEQYF. CDR3 DNA sequence: TGTGCCACCTCAGGTGGAAGGGCTTCCTACGAGCAGTACTTC.

V gene TRBV5-1 combines with J gene TRBJ2-5, with 9 bases matching TRBD1. V shed 0 bases and J 5 bases; nucleotides not matched to a gene: 8. This CDR3 region has 16 residues. The germline gives CDR1 SGHRS, CDR2 YFSETQ. The CDR3 region has the DNA TGCGCCAGCAGCTTGGCCCGGGACAGGGTCCGGGAGACCCAGTACTTC. Protein product: CASSLARDRVRETQYF. Complete variable domain (other parts from reference TRBV5-1 and TRBJ2-5): KAGVTQTPRYLIKTRGQQVTLSCSPISGHRSVSWYQQTPGQGLQFLFEYFSETQRNKGNFPGRFSGRQFSNSRSEMNVSTLELGDSALYLCASSLARDRVRETQYFGPGTRLLVL.

This chain uses TRBV7-3 with TRBJ1-1; 8 nucleotides align to TRBD1. V was clipped by 5 bases and J by 9 bases; unmatched bases: 8. The CDR3 sequence is 13 residues long. CDR1 and CDR2 (germline): SGHTA, FQGTGA. CDR3 sequence (DNA): TGTGCCAGCAGCCCCCAAGGACAGGGCCAAGCTTTCTTT. As protein: CASSPQGQGQAFF.

The chain uses TRBV9 and TRBJ2-2; TRBD2 aligns across 8 bases. With V trimmed by 4 bases and J by 0 bases, 2 bases remained unmatched. The CDR3 totals 15 residues. CDR1 SGDLS and CDR2 YYNGEE come from the germline V gene. In DNA form, the CDR3 reads TGTGCCAGCAGCCCCGGGGGGGCGAACACCGGGGAGCTGTTTTTT. Protein sequence: CASSPGGANTGELFF.

The J gene is TRBJ2-7, the V gene TRBV6-5; D call uncertain. Germline V gene data show CDR1 as MNHEY and CDR2 as SVGAGI. Trimming cost V 4 bases and J 5 bases, with 12 bases left between them. The CDR3 length is 13 residues. CDR3 residues: CASSSSVFHEQYF. The CDR3, as DNA: TGTGCCAGCAGTTCCTCAGTCTTCCACGAGCAGTACTTC.

The chain has TRBV18 and TRBJ2-2; D is possibly TRBD2 (5 bases). Germline values: CDR1 KGHSH, CDR2 LQKENI. Trimming removed 5 bases from V and 4 bases from J, with 11 bases in between. The CDR3 consists of 14 residues. This chain's CDR3 is CASSDIGITGELFF. DNA for the CDR3: TGTGCCAGCTCAGACATCGGGATCACCGGGGAGCTGTTTTTT.

The chain combines TRBV4-1 with TRBJ2-7, with 9 nucleotides matching TRBD1. Unmatched junction bases numbered 6, after V lost 5 bases and J lost 1 base. Germline CDR1 reads MGHRA; CDR2 reads YSYEKL. The CDR3 is 15 amino acids. DNA for the CDR3: TGCGCCAGCAGCGTAACAGGGGGCAGTTCCTACGAGCAGTACTTC. Translation gives CASSVTGGSSYEQYF.

This sequence joins TRBV30 and TRBJ1-6; weak D call: TRBD1 (5 bases). Trimming took off 3 bases at V and 7 bases at J, with 16 bases between the two ends. The CDR3 covers 15 residues. The germline gives CDR1 GTSNPN, CDR2 SVGIG (reference sequence). The CDR3 sequence: CAWSGGGSGNSPLHF. Here the CDR3 DNA reads TGTGCCTGGAGCGGCGGGGGAAGTGGGAATTCACCCCTCCACTTT. Based on the CDR3 plus reference TRBV30 and TRBJ1-6, the full variable domain is SQTIHQWPATLVQPVGSPLSLECTVEGTSNPNLYWYRQAAGRGLQLLFYSVGIGQISSEVPQNLSASRPQDRQFILSSKKLLLSDSGFYLCAWSGGGSGNSPLHFGNGTRLTVT.

The chain is built from TRBV18 and TRBJ1-1; D remains ambiguous. Between the trimmed V and J ends, which lost 8 bases and 2 bases, there was a span of 12 bases. CDR3 length equals 13 residues. Germline V lookup: CDR1 KGHSH, CDR2 LQKENI. The CDR3 DNA is TGTGCCAGCCTAGGGAGTTTCAACACTGAAGCTTTCTTT. It codes for CASLGSFNTEAFF. The whole variable domain, filled in from reference TRBV18 and TRBJ1-1, reads NAGVMQNPRHLVRRRGQEARLRCSPMKGHSHVYWYRQLPEEGLKFMVYLQKENIIDESGMPKERFSAEFPKEGPSILRIQQVVRGDSAAYFCASLGSFNTEAFFGQGTRLTVV.

This chain uses TRBV10-3 with TRBJ2-2; possibly TRBD2 for D (5 bases). CDR1 is ENHRY and CDR2 is SYGVKD in the germline V gene. Trimming left V 10 bases short and J 8 bases short, with 23 bases between. The CDR3 loop spans 15 amino acids. The DNA for the CDR3 is TGTGCCACCCAAATAGGTCCGATCCGAGGGGGGGAGCTGTTTTTT. Amino acid sequence: CATQIGPIRGGELFF.

The sample holds one count of this clone. The rearrangement uses TRBV7-3 and TRBJ2-3; 14 positions agree with TRBD2. The CDR3 loop spans 18 amino acids. Germline V gene lookup returns CDR1 SGHTA and CDR2 FQGTGA. The V and J ends lost 6 bases and 0 bases, in that order; junction bases with no gene match: 8. The chain's CDR3 is CASSSRLAGGPSTDTQYF. The CDR3 nucleotides read TGTGCCAGCAGTTCCCGACTAGCGGGGGGGCCTAGCACAGATACGCAGTATTTT.

The chain combines TRBV7-9 with TRBJ2-5, with TRBD1 identical over 7 bases. Germline CDR1 and CDR2: SEHNR and FQNEAQ (reference sequence). This CDR3 has 14 residues. Losses at the gene ends were 4 bases for V and 5 bases for J; bases not matched to a gene: 7. The CDR3 region has the DNA TGTGCCAGCAGCTCTCTGCAGGGGGAGGAGACCCAGTACTTC. Its translation: CASSSLQGEETQYF. Using reference TRBV7-9 and TRBJ2-5 for the parts outside the CDR3, the full variable domain is DTGVSQNPRHKITKRGQNVTFRCDPISEHNRLYWYRQTLGQGPEFLTYFQNEAQLEKSRLLSDRFSAERPKGSFSTLEIQRTEQGDSAMYLCASSSLQGEETQYFGPGTRLLVL.

The chain combines TRBV9 with TRBJ2-3; D may be TRBD1 or TRBD2 (5 bases each). V shed 2 bases and J shed 2 bases, with 18 bases lying between them. The CDR3 covers 17 residues. Germline V gives CDR1 SGDLS, CDR2 YYNGEE. The CDR3 is CASSVAGVGTATDTQYF. CDR3 in DNA: TGTGCCAGCAGCGTCGCTGGGGTAGGGACGGCCACAGATACGCAGTATTTT.

The chain recombines TRBV5-5 with TRBJ2-7, with 8 positions matching TRBD1. V trimming: 4 bases; J trimming: 2 bases; junction bases outside the gene matches: 8. Germline CDR1 is SGHKS and CDR2 is YYEKEE (reference sequence). There are 15 residues in the CDR3. The CDR3 here is CASSVGTGSPYEQYF. The CDR3 DNA follows: TGTGCCAGCAGCGTCGGGACAGGTAGCCCCTACGAGCAGTACTTC.

The rearrangement joins TRBV11-2 to TRBJ1-4; possible D gene TRBD1, 6 bases. This CDR3 comprises 17 residues. Trimming left V 5 bases short and J 2 bases short, with 18 bases between. In germline, CDR1 is SGHAT, CDR2 FQNNGV. In DNA, the CDR3 is TGTGCCAGCAGCCGGGGGCCGTCACGGGAGACTAATGAAAAACTGTTTTTT. Translating gives CASSRGPSRETNEKLFF. The variable domain in full, with the rest retrieved from reference TRBV11-2 and TRBJ1-4, is EAGVAQSPRYKIIEKRQSVAFWCNPISGHATLYWYQQILGQGPKLLIQFQNNGVVDDSQLPKDRFSAERLKGVDSTLKIQPAKLEDSAVYLCASSRGPSRETNEKLFFGSGTQLSVL.

This chain joins TRBV7-2 and TRBJ1-2; no clear D. V was shortened by 6 bases and J by 4 bases, with 12 bases between the two germline ends. The CDR3 contains 13 residues. Germline V gene lookup returns CDR1 SGHTA and CDR2 FQGNSA. The CDR3 region is CASSGKAVYGYTF. The CDR3 region has the DNA TGTGCCAGCAGTGGGAAGGCGGTCTATGGCTACACCTTC. Full variable domain (remainder filled in from reference TRBV7-2 and TRBJ1-2): GAGVSQSPSNKVTEKGKDVELRCDPISGHTALYWYRQSLGQGLEFLIYFQGNSAPDKSGLPSDRFSAERTGGSVSTLTIQRTQQEDSAVYLCASSGKAVYGYTFGSGTRLTVV.

The rearrangement joins TRBV30 to TRBJ2-7; 7 nucleotides align to TRBD2. Germline values: CDR1 GTSNPN, CDR2 SVGIG (reference sequence). The CDR3 has 15 amino acids. The ends lost 2 bases at V and 2 bases at J; junction bases unmatched: 9. CDR3 in amino acids: CAWSFRASGPYEQYF. As DNA, the CDR3 is TGTGCCTGGAGTTTTAGGGCTAGCGGACCCTACGAGCAGTACTTC. Complete variable domain (other parts from reference TRBV30 and TRBJ2-7): SQTIHQWPATLVQPVGSPLSLECTVEGTSNPNLYWYRQAAGRGLQLLFYSVGIGQISSEVPQNLSASRPQDRQFILSSKKLLLSDSGFYLCAWSFRASGPYEQYFGPGTRLTVT.

The chain uses TRBV4-2 and TRBJ1-4; D gene ambiguous. V lost 0 bases, J lost 8 bases, and 13 bases lay in between. Per the germline V gene, CDR1 is LGHNA and CDR2 is YNFKEQ. CDR3 length: 15 residues. The CDR3 DNA reads TGTGCCAGCAGCCAAGATTCCCCGGAGGGAGAAAAACTGTTTTTT. It is translated as CASSQDSPEGEKLFF.